Below, 26 T cell receptor beta chains from the same sample are listed, as sequenced in a study of blood T cell repertoires in COVID-19. The assay was immunoSEQ multiplex PCR, and TCRdb's table has in-frame clones only and misses some. The table shows about 70,000 clones, with 80% occurring only once. The sample was peripheral blood. The receptor source for this set is a man in his 70s who had recovered from COVID-19.

About this clone: The same CDR3 also results from other DNA sequences found in this sample. The V and J genes are TRBV11-2 and TRBJ2-1; D not resolved. Per germline, CDR1 SGHAT and CDR2 FQNNGV. V was pared by 1 base and J by 5 bases, with 6 bases between. CDR3 length: 13 amino acids. The DNA for the CDR3 is TGTGCCAGCAGCTTAGCAGGTAACAATGAGCAGTTCTTC. Residues: CASSLAGNNEQFF. The variable domain in full, completed from reference TRBV11-2 and TRBJ2-1, reads EAGVAQSPRYKIIEKRQSVAFWCNPISGHATLYWYQQILGQGPKLLIQFQNNGVVDDSQLPKDRFSAERLKGVDSTLKIQPAKLEDSAVYLCASSLAGNNEQFFGPGTRLTVL.

CDR3 sequence reads: CASSFQEGQNYGYTF. The CDR3 DNA sequence: TGTGCCAGCAGCTTCCAAGAGGGACAGAACTATGGCTACACCTTC. The chain is built from TRBV7-2 and TRBJ1-2; TRBD1 matches 7 bases. The V segment lost 3 bases and the J segment 2 bases; nucleotides outside the gene matches: 6. The CDR3 is made up of 15 amino acids. Germline lookup yields CDR1 SGHTA and CDR2 FQGNSA.

This clone was detected a few times. V gene TRBV7-8 combines with J gene TRBJ1-2, with D maybe TRBD1 (5 bases). V lost 8 bases and J 5 bases, leaving 21 bases between the germline ends. Germline CDR1 is SGHVS and CDR2 is FQNEAQ. The CDR3 runs to 15 residues. DNA of the CDR3: TGTGCCAGCCTCCCGGGGGGACCTCTAGGGTATGGCTACACCTTC. Residues: CASLPGGPLGYGYTF.

The chain employs TRBV10-3 and TRBJ1-2; 9 bases map to TRBD1. The germline V gene encodes CDR1 ENHRY and CDR2 SYGVKD. Trimming cost V 3 bases and J 7 bases; bases outside gene matches: 3. This CDR3 comprises 13 residues. The CDR3 loop is CAISERQGGGYTF. The CDR3 nucleotides read TGTGCCATCAGTGAAAGACAGGGGGGTGGCTACACCTTC.

The chain employs TRBV7-2 and TRBJ1-5, with TRBD1 as a possible D gene (5 bases). Trimming left V 0 bases short and J 1 base short, with 10 bases between. The CDR3 is 16 amino acids. Germline CDR1 reads SGHTA; CDR2 reads FQGNSA. CDR3 amino acids: CASSLAGRGSNQPQHF. In nucleotides, the CDR3 is TGTGCCAGCAGCTTAGCGGGGAGGGGAAGCAATCAGCCCCAGCATTTT.

The chain carries TRBV7-2 and TRBJ2-7; 11 bases map to TRBD2. V trimming: 5 bases; J trimming: 5 bases; junction bases outside the gene matches: 5. Germline V gene lookup returns CDR1 SGHTA and CDR2 FQGNSA. The CDR3 is 14 residues long. CDR3 in amino acids: CASSRTSGRDEQYF. Written as DNA, the CDR3 is TGTGCCAGCAGCCGGACTAGCGGGCGGGACGAGCAGTACTTC.

In this sample, this clone turned up once. The V and J genes are TRBV6-1 and TRBJ2-2; 8 bases fit TRBD1. V shed 2 bases and J 2 bases; nucleotides not matched to a gene: 7. Germline V gene lookup returns CDR1 MNHNS and CDR2 SASEGT. The CDR3 is 17 residues long. The CDR3 bases are TGTGCCAGCAGTGAACAAACCGGGACAGGTAACACCGGGGAGCTGTTTTTT. It specifies CASSEQTGTGNTGELFF.

Points on this clone: The same CDR3 is also encoded by other DNA sequences in this sample. The CDR3 region is CASTGTVNTEAFF. DNA for the CDR3: TGTGCCAGCACCGGGACAGTGAACACTGAAGCTTTCTTT. The chain joins TRBV6-5 to TRBJ1-1, with 7 bases fitting TRBD1. This CDR3 has 13 residues. Germline CDR1 reads MNHEY; CDR2 reads SVGAGI. V dropped 7 bases and J dropped 0; count of bases not matched to a gene: 2.

This chain joins TRBV7-2 and TRBJ2-5; 14 bases agree with TRBD2. The V gene's germline CDR1 is SGHTA and CDR2 FQGNSA. This CDR3 has 16 residues. Germline trimming cut 3 bases from V and 4 bases from J; bases unmatched to any gene: 4. The DNA of the CDR3 is TGTGCCAGCAGCTTTGGGACTAGCGGGAGAGGAGAGACCCAGTACTTC. This translates into CASSFGTSGRGETQYF. Looking up the rest from reference TRBV7-2 and TRBJ2-5 gives the full variable domain: GAGVSQSPSNKVTEKGKDVELRCDPISGHTALYWYRQSLGQGLEFLIYFQGNSAPDKSGLPSDRFSAERTGGSVSTLTIQRTQQEDSAVYLCASSFGTSGRGETQYFGPGTRLLVL.

The chain has TRBV5-5 and TRBJ1-2; 8 bases fit TRBD1. CDR3 length: 14 amino acids. CDR1 and CDR2 (germline): SGHKS, YYEKEE (reference sequence). V lost 2 bases, J lost 3 bases, and 3 bases stayed unmatched. The CDR3 coding sequence is TGTGCCAGCAGCTTTCAGGGGGCTGACTATGGCTACACCTTC. This sequence encodes CASSFQGADYGYTF.

The V gene is TRBV6-6, the J gene TRBJ1-4; 11 bases map to TRBD1. Germline trimming cut 8 bases from V and 6 bases from J; bases unmatched to any gene: 5. The germline gives CDR1 MNHNY, CDR2 SVGAGI (reference sequence). This CDR3 comprises 14 residues. The CDR3 region is CASAPGQGDEKLFF. DNA of the CDR3: TGTGCCAGCGCCCCGGGACAGGGGGATGAAAAACTGTTTTTT.

In its sample, this clone was seen once. J is TRBJ2-7 and V is TRBV5-1; 10 bases match TRBD2. J gave up 4 bases and V 3 bases, and 7 bases lay outside the gene matches. Looked up from germline, CDR1 is SGHRS and CDR2 is YFSETQ. CDR3 length: 15 amino acids. The DNA of the CDR3 is TGCGCCAGCAGCTCCCCTAGCGGGGGCCAATACGAGCAGTACTTC. Translating gives CASSSPSGGQYEQYF.

This clone came up once. The chain couples TRBV21-1 to TRBJ2-7; the table's D call, TRBD1, has no DNA check behind it. TRBV21-1 corresponds to a pseudogene. The CDR3 contains 16 residues. As DNA, the CDR3 is TGTGCCAGCAGCAAAGTAGGCGCAGGGGGCTCCTACGAGCAGTACTTC. Encoded protein: CASSKVGAGGSYEQYF.

The chain combines TRBV30 with TRBJ1-5; possible D gene TRBD1, 5 bases. Germline V lookup: CDR1 GTSNPN, CDR2 SVGIG (reference sequence). The ends were cut back, 3 bases at V and 9 bases at J, with 15 bases in the middle. CDR3 length equals 13 residues. The CDR3 is CAWSARGGRPQHF. DNA for the CDR3: TGTGCCTGGAGCGCCCGCGGGGGGAGGCCCCAGCATTTT. The variable domain in full, completed from reference TRBV30 and TRBJ1-5, reads SQTIHQWPATLVQPVGSPLSLECTVEGTSNPNLYWYRQAAGRGLQLLFYSVGIGQISSEVPQNLSASRPQDRQFILSSKKLLLSDSGFYLCAWSARGGRPQHFGDGTRLSIL.

The chain carries TRBV6-5 and TRBJ2-2, with 10 bases matching TRBD1. Germline lookup yields CDR1 MNHEY and CDR2 SVGAGI. The V segment lost 9 bases and the J segment 6 bases; nucleotides outside the gene matches: 7. The CDR3 loop spans 14 amino acids. The CDR3, as DNA: TGTGCCAGTAAACCGACAGGGGGCCCCGGGGAGCTGTTTTTT. Its protein product is CASKPTGGPGELFF.

This clone has just one count. CDR3 in DNA: TGTGCCAGCAGCGTGGACAGCTCCTACAATGAGCAGTTCTTC. Translating gives CASSVDSSYNEQFF. This chain connects TRBV5-8 to TRBJ2-1; maybe TRBD1 (6 bases). Germline CDR1 reads SGHTS; CDR2 reads YDEGEE. The CDR3 has 14 residues. Trimming removed 4 bases from V and 0 bases from J, with 8 bases in between.

The chain employs TRBV6-5 and TRBJ1-1; 7 bases are a match to TRBD1. This CDR3 has 15 residues. Germline trimming cut 6 bases from V and 1 base from J; bases unmatched to any gene: 8. CDR1 and CDR2 (germline): MNHEY, SVGAGI. The CDR3 here is CASSDGAGGNTEAFF. Written as DNA, the CDR3 is TGTGCCAGCAGCGACGGGGCAGGGGGGAACACTGAAGCTTTCTTT.

In this sample, this clone turned up once. The J gene is TRBJ1-1, the V gene TRBV6-5; a possible D gene is TRBD1 (6 bases). Germline loops: CDR1 MNHEY, CDR2 SVGAGI. The CDR3 loop spans 15 amino acids. V was clipped by 6 bases and J by 6 bases, with 20 bases between them. The chain's CDR3 is CASRTGRGRSAEAFF. The CDR3 DNA sequence: TGTGCCAGCAGGACCGGGCGGGGGCGATCGGCTGAAGCTTTCTTT.

The chain couples TRBV2 to TRBJ2-1; possibly TRBD1 for D (7 bases). CDR3 length equals 15 residues. CDR1 and CDR2 from the germline V gene are SNHLY and FYNNEI. Trimming cost V 3 bases and J 15 bases, with 24 bases left between them. The CDR3 DNA follows: TGTGCCAGCAGTGACGGGGGCGGGCAGGGGGACGGTAGGTTCTTC. Amino acid sequence: CASSDGGGQGDGRFF.

V gene TRBV6-2 or TRBV6-3 combines with J gene TRBJ2-5; 14 bases align to TRBD2. The CDR3 spans 17 residues. Germline loops: CDR1 MNHEY, CDR2 SVGEGT. J was trimmed by 1 base and V by 5 bases; bases with no gene match: 6. CDR3 in amino acids: CASSRTSGGRGQETQYF. Here the CDR3 DNA reads TGTGCCAGCAGTCGGACTAGCGGGGGGAGGGGCCAAGAGACCCAGTACTTC.

The chain combines TRBV19 with TRBJ1-3, with D uncertain. The CDR3 totals 15 residues. Trimming cost V 3 bases and J 0 bases, with 9 bases left between them. The V gene's germline CDR1 is LNHDA and CDR2 SQIVND (reference sequence). CDR3 DNA: TGTGCCAGTAGTATCACGGTTTTCTCTGGAAACACCATATATTTT. Translation: CASSITVFSGNTIYF. The full variable domain, its missing parts supplied by reference TRBV19 and TRBJ1-3, is DGGITQSPKYLFRKEGQNVTLSCEQNLNHDAMYWYRQDPGQGLRLIYYSQIVNDFQKGDIAEGYSVSREKKESFPLTVTSAQKNPTAFYLCASSITVFSGNTIYFGEGSWLTVV.

The V gene is TRBV11-2, the J gene TRBJ2-3; 13 bases line up with TRBD2. This CDR3 comprises 16 residues. Germline V CDR1 and CDR2: SGHAT, FQNNGV. Trimming cost V 5 bases and J 2 bases; bases outside gene matches: 4. CDR3 coding DNA: TGTGCCAGCAGCCCCGGGACTAGCGGGAACACAGATACGCAGTATTTT. It translates to CASSPGTSGNTDTQYF.

The chain employs TRBV2 and TRBJ1-1, with D unresolved. V was clipped by 5 bases and J by 0 bases, with 13 bases between them. CDR1 and CDR2 (germline): SNHLY, FYNNEI. The CDR3 has 15 amino acids. The CDR3 nucleotides are TGTGCCAGCAGTCCGGTAAACGTGGTGAACACTGAAGCTTTCTTT. This gives the protein CASSPVNVVNTEAFF.

The rearrangement links TRBV6-2 or TRBV6-3 to TRBJ2-5; TRBD2 aligns across 12 bases. Trimming cost V 2 bases and J 9 bases; bases outside gene matches: 4. CDR3 length: 14 residues. Germline V CDR1 and CDR2: MNHEY, SVGEGT. CDR3: CASSYPGTSGSQYF. As DNA, the CDR3 is TGTGCCAGCAGTTACCCCGGGACTAGCGGGTCCCAGTACTTC.

This clone was seen more than once but under ten times. This sequence joins TRBV5-4 and TRBJ1-4, with a possible D match to TRBD1 (5 bases). CDR3 length: 15 residues. Germline V gene sequence: CDR1 SGHNT, CDR2 YYREEE (reference sequence). Trimming stripped 5 bases from V and 8 bases from J, with 19 bases between. The CDR3 DNA reads as TGTGCCAGCAGTCAGGATCCAGGGCGAGGCGAAAAACTGTTTTTT. This encodes CASSQDPGRGEKLFF.

The rearrangement uses TRBV5-1 and TRBJ2-2; 12 nucleotides match TRBD2. V shed 4 bases and J 3 bases; nucleotides not matched to a gene: 10. Germline lookup yields CDR1 SGHRS and CDR2 YFSETQ. The length of the CDR3 is 18 residues. CDR3 nucleotides: TGCGCCAGCAGCAGCGTCGATTGGACTAGCGGGGACACCGGGGAGCTGTTTTTT. Amino acids: CASSSVDWTSGDTGELFF. Full variable domain (remainder filled in from reference TRBV5-1 and TRBJ2-2): KAGVTQTPRYLIKTRGQQVTLSCSPISGHRSVSWYQQTPGQGLQFLFEYFSETQRNKGNFPGRFSGRQFSNSRSEMNVSTLELGDSALYLCASSSVDWTSGDTGELFFGEGSRLTVL.